This is a list of T cell receptor beta chains from one sample in a study of persistence of HIV-infected CD4 T cells. The table came from immunoSEQ multiplex PCR; TCRdb's copy has only in-frame clones and leaves some out. The data show tens of thousands of clones, approximately 93% seen once. These TCRs are of unknown antigen specificity. This material consisted of CD4+ T cells sorted from PBMCs after roughly 17-hour stimulation, taken from a patient who received antiretroviral therapy. All receptors derive from an adult man with HIV who was CMV-seropositive. The CDR3 runs from the conserved cysteine through the conserved F or W.

J: TRBJ2-6
V: TRBV6-4
CDR3: CASVYGGTDSGANVLTF

J: TRBJ2-7
V: TRBV19
CDR3: CASSFQDGGGGEQYF

J: TRBJ2-6
V: TRBV6-5
CDR3: CASRGQGSGANVLTF

J: TRBJ2-2
V: TRBV3-1/TRBV3-2
CDR3: CASGREGTGELFF

J: TRBJ2-1
V: TRBV6-5
CDR3: CASSWGQGLKYNEQFF

J: TRBJ2-3
V: TRBV5-1
CDR3: CASSRASGTPTDTQYF

J: TRBJ1-5
V: TRBV5-1
CDR3: CASSLEGGYQPQHF

J: TRBJ1-2
V: TRBV5-1
CDR3: CASSNRTGGTDGYTF

J: TRBJ2-3
V: TRBV6-5
CDR3: CASSTGTGSRTQYF

J: TRBJ2-7
V: TRBV7-3
CDR3: CASSLTNTYEQYF

J: TRBJ2-5
V: TRBV12-3/TRBV12-4
CDR3: CASSLVGWETQYF

J: TRBJ1-5
V: TRBV7-2
CDR3: CASSFHRDSYQPQHF

J: TRBJ1-6
V: TRBV2
CDR3: CASTPYQALGSPLHF

J: TRBJ2-7
V: TRBV7-2
CDR3: CASSPETGTSGGVEYF

J: TRBJ2-2
V: TRBV19
CDR3: CASSIVAGARELFF

J: TRBJ2-7
V: TRBV9
CDR3: CASSVNPIVPEQYF

J: -
V: TRBV12-2
CDR3: CASRLGGKDQETQYF

J: TRBJ1-5
V: TRBV15
CDR3: CATGRPDKNQPQHF

J: TRBJ2-7
V: TRBV19
CDR3: CASSIQDGYEQYF

J: TRBJ2-1
V: TRBV5-6
CDR3: CASSLVLIIGNEQFF

J: TRBJ2-1
V: TRBV3-1/TRBV3-2
CDR3: CASSQVPLYNEQFF

J: TRBJ1-5
V: TRBV7-4
CDR3: CASSHTKVRGGENYQPQHF

J: TRBJ1-5
V: TRBV30
CDR3: CAWSWRENQPQHF

J: TRBJ2-3
V: TRBV19
CDR3: CASSSGGWGTDTQYF

J: TRBJ2-3
V: TRBV9
CDR3: CASSSHLGEFNGRTDTQYF

J: TRBJ1-5
V: TRBV6-5
CDR3: CASSPDLSNQPQHF

J: TRBJ2-6
V: TRBV7-2
CDR3: CASSPLAGGLSGANVLTF

J: TRBJ1-1
V: TRBV15
CDR3: CATSRGGRENTEAFF

J: TRBJ1-6
V: TRBV3-1/TRBV3-2
CDR3: CASSQDSGADSPLHF

J: TRBJ1-1
V: TRBV12-3/TRBV12-4
CDR3: CASSPGRGTEAFF

J: TRBJ1-2
V: TRBV9
CDR3: CASSVAGTEPISYTF

J: TRBJ1-3
V: TRBV18
CDR3: CASSPSRTGTGNTIYF

J: TRBJ2-7
V: TRBV10-3
CDR3: CAISGAVEQYF

J: TRBJ1-2
V: TRBV3-1/TRBV3-2
CDR3: CASSQFAKTGNYGYTF

J: TRBJ2-7
V: TRBV19
CDR3: CASSIGGSRAQYEQYF

J: TRBJ1-3
V: TRBV27
CDR3: CASSLTWDSFSGNTIYF

J: TRBJ2-7
V: TRBV5-1
CDR3: CASSLGGNSYEQYF

J: TRBJ2-1
V: TRBV24-1
CDR3: CATSEPAAYNEQFF

J: TRBJ1-6
V: TRBV2
CDR3: CASSVSQGNNSPLHF